This T cell receptor beta chain was recorded in a study of blood T cell repertoires in COVID-19. Study context: Whether acute or convalescent, the COVID-19 samples came from the United States, Italy and Spain. T cells, B-cell-depleted T cells, or PBMCs provided the cDNA or gDNA that served as material.

Authors' methods: Estimation of nucleated cell counts relied on the amplification of reference gene primers. TCRdb's table, derived via immunoSEQ multiplex PCR, lists solely in-frame clones and lacks some. For V, J and clone size, that table is used; D and trimming come from the DNA. The table shows tens of thousands of clones, with roughly 86% occurring only once. V lost 6 bases to trimming and J lost 2 bases; unmatched junction nucleotides: 3. This CDR3 has 14 amino acids. The germline gives CDR1 SNHLY, CDR2 FYNNEI. V gene TRBV2 combines with J gene TRBJ2-5; TRBD2 matches at 10 bases. The material sequenced was peripheral blood. The origin of this receptor is a man aged 50 to 59 with active or convalescent COVID-19. The CDR3 protein is CASSFSGGQETQYF. CDR3 coding DNA: TGTGCCAGCAGCTTTAGCGGGGGGCAAGAGACCCAGTACTTC.